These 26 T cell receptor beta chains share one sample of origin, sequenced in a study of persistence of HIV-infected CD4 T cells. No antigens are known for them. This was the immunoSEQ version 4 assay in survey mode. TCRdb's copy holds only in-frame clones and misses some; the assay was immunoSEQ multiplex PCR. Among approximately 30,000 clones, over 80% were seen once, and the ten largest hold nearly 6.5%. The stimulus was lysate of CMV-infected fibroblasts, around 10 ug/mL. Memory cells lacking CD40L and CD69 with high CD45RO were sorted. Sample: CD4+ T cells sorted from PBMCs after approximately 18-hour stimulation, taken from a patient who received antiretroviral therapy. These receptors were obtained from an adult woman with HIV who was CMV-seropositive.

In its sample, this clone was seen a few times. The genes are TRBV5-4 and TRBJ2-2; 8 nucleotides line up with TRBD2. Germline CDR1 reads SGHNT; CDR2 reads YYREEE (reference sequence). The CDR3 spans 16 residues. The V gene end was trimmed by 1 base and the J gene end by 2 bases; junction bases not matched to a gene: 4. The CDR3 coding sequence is TGTGCCAGCAGCTTGTGGCGGGGGGTCAACACCGGGGAGCTGTTTTTT. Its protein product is CASSLWRGVNTGELFF.

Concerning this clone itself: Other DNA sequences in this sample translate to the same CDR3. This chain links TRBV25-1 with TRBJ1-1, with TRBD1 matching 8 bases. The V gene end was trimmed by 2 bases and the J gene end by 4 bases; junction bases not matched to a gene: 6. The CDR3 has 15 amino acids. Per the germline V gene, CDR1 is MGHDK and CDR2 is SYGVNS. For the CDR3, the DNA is TGTGCCAGCAGTGAACAGGGGGCGCGGGTCACTGAAGCTTTCTTT. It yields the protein CASSEQGARVTEAFF.

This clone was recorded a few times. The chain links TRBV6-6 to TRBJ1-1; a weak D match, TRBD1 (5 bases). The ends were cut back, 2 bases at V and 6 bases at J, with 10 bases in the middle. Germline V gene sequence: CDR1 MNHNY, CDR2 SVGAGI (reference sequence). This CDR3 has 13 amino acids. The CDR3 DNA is TGTGCCAGCAGTTACGATGGGGGGGCTGAAGCTTTCTTT. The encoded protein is CASSYDGGAEAFF.

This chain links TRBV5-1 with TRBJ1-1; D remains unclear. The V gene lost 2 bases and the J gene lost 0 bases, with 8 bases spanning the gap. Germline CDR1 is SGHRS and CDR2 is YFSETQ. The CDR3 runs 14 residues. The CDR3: CASSFSTLNTEAFF. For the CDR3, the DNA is TGCGCCAGCAGCTTTTCGACCCTGAACACTGAAGCTTTCTTT.

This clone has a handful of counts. CDR3 sequence: CSAQGQVYEQYF. The CDR3 coding sequence is TGCAGCGCCCAGGGACAGGTCTACGAGCAGTACTTC. This chain links TRBV29-1 with TRBJ2-7, with TRBD1 identical over 8 bases. V was pared by 7 bases and J by 3 bases, with 5 bases of the junction left unmatched. The CDR3 sequence is 12 residues long. CDR1 and CDR2 (germline): SQVTM, ANQGSEA.

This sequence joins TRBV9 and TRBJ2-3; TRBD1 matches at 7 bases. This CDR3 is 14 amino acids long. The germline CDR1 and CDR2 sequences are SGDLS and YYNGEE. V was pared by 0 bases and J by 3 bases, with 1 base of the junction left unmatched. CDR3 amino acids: CASSVETGTDTQYF. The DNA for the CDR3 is TGTGCCAGCAGCGTAGAGACAGGGACAGATACGCAGTATTTT.

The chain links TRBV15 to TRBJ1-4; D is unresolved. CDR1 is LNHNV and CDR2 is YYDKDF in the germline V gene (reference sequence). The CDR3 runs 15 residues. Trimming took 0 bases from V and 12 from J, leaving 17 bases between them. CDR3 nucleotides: TGTGCCACCAGCAGAGAGTCCCCCGGTGGAGGCGAACTGTTTTTT. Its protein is CATSRESPGGGELFF.

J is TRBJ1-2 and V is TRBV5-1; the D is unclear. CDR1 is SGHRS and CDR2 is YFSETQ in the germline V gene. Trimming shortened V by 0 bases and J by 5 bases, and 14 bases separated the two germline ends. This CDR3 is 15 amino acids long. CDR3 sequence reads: CASSLGDTRRYGYTF. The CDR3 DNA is TGCGCCAGCAGCTTGGGCGATACCCGGCGGTATGGCTACACCTTC. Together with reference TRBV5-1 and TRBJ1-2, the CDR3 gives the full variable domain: KAGVTQTPRYLIKTRGQQVTLSCSPISGHRSVSWYQQTPGQGLQFLFEYFSETQRNKGNFPGRFSGRQFSNSRSEMNVSTLELGDSALYLCASSLGDTRRYGYTFGSGTRLTVV.

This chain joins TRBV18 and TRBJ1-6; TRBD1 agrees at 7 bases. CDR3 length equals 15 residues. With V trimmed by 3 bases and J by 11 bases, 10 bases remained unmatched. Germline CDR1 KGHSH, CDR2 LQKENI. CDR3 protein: CASSPVRVQGAPLHF. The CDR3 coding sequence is TGTGCCAGCTCACCTGTGAGGGTCCAGGGGGCACCCCTCCACTTT.

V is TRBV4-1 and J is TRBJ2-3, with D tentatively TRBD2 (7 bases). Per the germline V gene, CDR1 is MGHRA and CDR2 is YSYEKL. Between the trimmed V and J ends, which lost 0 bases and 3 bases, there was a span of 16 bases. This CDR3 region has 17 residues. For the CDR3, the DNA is TGCGCCAGCAGCCAAGATGGGGTGGGGGGGGCTACAGATACGCAGTATTTT. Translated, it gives CASSQDGVGGATDTQYF.

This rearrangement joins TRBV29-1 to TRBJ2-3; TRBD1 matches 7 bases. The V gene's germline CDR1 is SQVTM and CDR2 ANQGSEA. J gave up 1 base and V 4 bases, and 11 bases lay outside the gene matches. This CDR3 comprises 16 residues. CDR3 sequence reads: CSVAQGQLQGTDTQYF. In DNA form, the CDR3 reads TGCAGCGTTGCCCAGGGACAGCTTCAGGGCACAGATACGCAGTATTTT.

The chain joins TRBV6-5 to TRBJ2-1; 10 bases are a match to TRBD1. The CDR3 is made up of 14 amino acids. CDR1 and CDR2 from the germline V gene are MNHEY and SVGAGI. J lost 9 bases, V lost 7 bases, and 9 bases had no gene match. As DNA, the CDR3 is TGTGCCAGCATGTGGGACAGGGGAGCCCCTGAGCAGTTCTTC. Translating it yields CASMWDRGAPEQFF.

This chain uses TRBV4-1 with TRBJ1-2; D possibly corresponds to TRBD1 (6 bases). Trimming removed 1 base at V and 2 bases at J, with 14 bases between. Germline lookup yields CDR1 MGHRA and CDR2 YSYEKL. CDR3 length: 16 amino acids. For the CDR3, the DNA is TGCGCCAGCAGCCAAGCGACAGGCATCCAAAACTATGGCTACACCTTC. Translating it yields CASSQATGIQNYGYTF.

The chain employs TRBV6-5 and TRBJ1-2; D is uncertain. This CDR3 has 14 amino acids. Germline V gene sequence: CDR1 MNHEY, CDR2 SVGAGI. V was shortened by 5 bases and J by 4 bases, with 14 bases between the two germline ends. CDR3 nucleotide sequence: TGTGCCAGCAGTAGTTCAGGCAACACCTATGGCTACACCTTC. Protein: CASSSSGNTYGYTF.

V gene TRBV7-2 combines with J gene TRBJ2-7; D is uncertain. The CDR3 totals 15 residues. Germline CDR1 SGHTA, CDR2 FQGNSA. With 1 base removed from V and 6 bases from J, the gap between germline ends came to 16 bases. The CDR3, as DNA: TGTGCCAGCAGCTTAGTTTTATCGTTAGGGCTCGAGCAGTACTTC. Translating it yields CASSLVLSLGLEQYF.

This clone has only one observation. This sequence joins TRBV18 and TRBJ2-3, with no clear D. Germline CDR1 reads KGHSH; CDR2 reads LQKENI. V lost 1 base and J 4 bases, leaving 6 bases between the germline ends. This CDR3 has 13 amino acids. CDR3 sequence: CASSPLRADTQYF. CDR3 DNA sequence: TGTGCCAGCTCACCACTCAGAGCAGATACGCAGTATTTT. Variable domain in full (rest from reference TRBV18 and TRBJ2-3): NAGVMQNPRHLVRRRGQEARLRCSPMKGHSHVYWYRQLPEEGLKFMVYLQKENIIDESGMPKERFSAEFPKEGPSILRIQQVVRGDSAAYFCASSPLRADTQYFGPGTRLTVL.

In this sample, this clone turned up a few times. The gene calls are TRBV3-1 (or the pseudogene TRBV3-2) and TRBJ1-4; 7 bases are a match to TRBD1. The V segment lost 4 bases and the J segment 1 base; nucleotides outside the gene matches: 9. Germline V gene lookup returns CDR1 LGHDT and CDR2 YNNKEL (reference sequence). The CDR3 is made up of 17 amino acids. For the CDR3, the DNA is TGTGCCAGCAGCCGGGGACAGCCTTTAGGAACTAATGAAAAACTGTTTTTT. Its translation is CASSRGQPLGTNEKLFF.

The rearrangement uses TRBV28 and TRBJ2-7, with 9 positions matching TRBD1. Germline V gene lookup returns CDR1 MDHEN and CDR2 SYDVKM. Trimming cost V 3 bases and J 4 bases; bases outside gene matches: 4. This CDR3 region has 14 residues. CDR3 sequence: CASSLLQGAYEQYF. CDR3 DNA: TGTGCCAGCAGTTTGTTACAGGGGGCGTACGAGCAGTACTTC.

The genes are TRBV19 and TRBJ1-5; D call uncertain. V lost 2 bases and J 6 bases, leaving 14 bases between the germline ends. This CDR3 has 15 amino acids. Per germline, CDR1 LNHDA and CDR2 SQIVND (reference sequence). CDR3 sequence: CASSINSPQGQPQHF. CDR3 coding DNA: TGTGCCAGTAGTATAAACTCCCCACAAGGTCAGCCCCAGCATTTT.

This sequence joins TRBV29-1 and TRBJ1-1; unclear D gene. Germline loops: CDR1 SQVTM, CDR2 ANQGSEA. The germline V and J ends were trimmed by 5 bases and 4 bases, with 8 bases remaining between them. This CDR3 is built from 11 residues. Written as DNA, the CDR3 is TGCAGCGTTCACCTTAGCACTGAAGCTTTCTTT. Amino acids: CSVHLSTEAFF.

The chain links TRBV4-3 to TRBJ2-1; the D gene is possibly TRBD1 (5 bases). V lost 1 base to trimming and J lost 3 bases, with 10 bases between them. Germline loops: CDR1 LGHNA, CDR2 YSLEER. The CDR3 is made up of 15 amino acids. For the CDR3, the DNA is TGCGCCAGCAGCCAAGGCTGGACAAACTACAATGAGCAGTTCTTC. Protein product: CASSQGWTNYNEQFF.

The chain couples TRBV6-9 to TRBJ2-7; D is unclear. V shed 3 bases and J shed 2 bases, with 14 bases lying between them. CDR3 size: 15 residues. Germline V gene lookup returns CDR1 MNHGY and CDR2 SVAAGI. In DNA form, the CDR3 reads TGTGCCAGCAGTTACTCCGGGTCGTCAACCTACGAGCAGTACTTC. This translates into CASSYSGSSTYEQYF.

As DNA, the CDR3 is TGTGCCAGCAGCCCCGACATGGGGGGCGAGCAGTACTTC. It specifies CASSPDMGGEQYF. The chain uses TRBV9 and TRBJ2-7; D might be TRBD2 (6 bases). Trimming removed 4 bases at V and 6 bases at J, with 14 bases between. From germline, CDR1 is SGDLS and CDR2 YYNGEE. The CDR3 runs to 13 residues.

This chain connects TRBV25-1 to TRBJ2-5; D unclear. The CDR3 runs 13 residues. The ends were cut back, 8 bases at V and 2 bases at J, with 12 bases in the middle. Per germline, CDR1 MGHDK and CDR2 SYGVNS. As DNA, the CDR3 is TGTGCCAGCGGGGTGGGGATGCAAGAGACCCAGTACTTC. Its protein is CASGVGMQETQYF.

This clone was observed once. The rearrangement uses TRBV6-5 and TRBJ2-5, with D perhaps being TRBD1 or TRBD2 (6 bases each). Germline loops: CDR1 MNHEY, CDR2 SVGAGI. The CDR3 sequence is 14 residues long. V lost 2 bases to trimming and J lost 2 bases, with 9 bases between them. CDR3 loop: CASSYGGRQETQYF. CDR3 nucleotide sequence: TGTGCCAGCAGTTACGGGGGGCGTCAAGAGACCCAGTACTTC.

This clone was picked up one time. In nucleotides, the CDR3 is TGTGCCAGCAGCTTATTTGAGTCTGCCACTGAAGCTTTCTTT. This encodes CASSLFESATEAFF. The J gene is TRBJ1-1, the V gene TRBV7-8, with no clear D. Trimming left V 2 bases short and J 4 bases short, with 11 bases between. Germline V CDR1 and CDR2: SGHVS, FQNEAQ. The CDR3 totals 14 residues.